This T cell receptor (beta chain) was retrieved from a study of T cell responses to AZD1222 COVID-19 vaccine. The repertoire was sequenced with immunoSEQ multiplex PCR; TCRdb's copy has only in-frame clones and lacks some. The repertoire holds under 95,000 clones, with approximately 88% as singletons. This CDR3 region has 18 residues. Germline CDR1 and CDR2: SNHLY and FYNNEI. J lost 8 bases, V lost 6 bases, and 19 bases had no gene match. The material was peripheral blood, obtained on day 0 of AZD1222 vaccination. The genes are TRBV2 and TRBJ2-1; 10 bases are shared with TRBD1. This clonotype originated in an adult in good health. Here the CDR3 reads CASSRKREGQGYRDEQFF. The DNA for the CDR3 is TGTGCCAGCAGCCGTAAACGAGAGGGACAGGGGTATCGAGATGAGCAGTTCTTC. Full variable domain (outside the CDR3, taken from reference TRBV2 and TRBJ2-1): EPEVTQTPSHQVTQMGQEVILRCVPISNHLYFYWYRQILGQKVEFLVSFYNNEISEKSEIFDDQFSVERPDGSNFTLKIRSTKLEDSAMYFCASSRKREGQGYRDEQFFGPGTRLTVL.